This T cell receptor (beta chain) is from a study of T cells in Graves' hyperthyroidism and ophthalmopathy. This clonotype was seen repeatedly, ten times or more. Used for diagnoses were clinical symptoms, serum thyroxine and TRAb, thyroid ultrasound and orbital computed tomography. It was RNA transcripts that yielded the amplified TCR beta CDR3 regions. HTBI primers were the set used in a first-round RT-PCR of the TCR CDR3. TCRdb reanalysed the multiplex PCR reads using MiXCR and keeps one entry per CDR3 protein. Among some 600,000 distinct CDR3 sequences listed, over 11% were seen once. Material for sequencing was blood. This clonotype was sampled from a woman in her twenties or thirties with Graves' hyperthyroidism that later progressed to Graves' ophthalmopathy.

CDR3: CASSWQGPNYGYTF. The CDR3 DNA reads as TGTGCCAGCAGTTGGCAGGGCCCCAACTATGGCTACACCTTC. The V gene is TRBV6-2 or TRBV6-3, the J gene TRBJ1-2; D is perhaps TRBD1 (5 bases). This CDR3 region has 14 residues. Trimming removed 4 bases at V and 2 bases at J, with 11 bases between. CDR1 is MNHEY, CDR2 SVGEGT, per germline.